The rows below give T cell receptor beta chains drawn from one sample of a study of CD8 T cells in Susac syndrome. Via MiXCR, TCRdb re-called the immunoSEQ multiplex PCR reads, giving one row per CDR3 protein. The repertoire consists of 150,000 to 200,000 distinct CDR3 sequences, with 90% to 95% occurring once and the leading ten covering 0.1%. Sequencing was performed on CD4+ T cells from PBMCs. These receptors were collected from a human donor in good health. CDR3s include the opening cysteine and the closing phenylalanine or tryptophan. A D gene is named only where the DNA matches it firmly. Clone size is given for some rows only: seen once, a few or many times, or a class if the clone is expanded.

j_gene	d_gene	abundance	v_gene	CDR3aa	CDR3nt
TRBJ1-5	TRBD1	-	TRBV2	CASKGPGGGNQPQHF	TGTGCCAGCAAAGGTCCAGGGGGCGGCAATCAGCCCCAGCATTTT
TRBJ2-2	-	-	TRBV7-2	CASSPGTRGGPGELFF	TGTGCCAGCAGCCCTGGGACTAGAGGGGGCCCCGGGGAGCTGTTTTTT
TRBJ1-2	-	-	TRBV28	CASSSGTGSGYGYTF	TGTGCCAGCAGTTCGGGGACGGGAAGCGGCTATGGCTACACCTTC
TRBJ1-5	-	-	TRBV6-1	CASRTVGGNQPQHF	TGTGCCAGCAGAACCGTGGGGGGAAATCAGCCCCAGCATTTT
TRBJ1-1	-	-	TRBV20-1	CSAYVPGTPDGTEAFF	TGCAGTGCTTATGTTCCGGGGACACCAGACGGCACTGAAGCTTTCTTT
TRBJ1-6	-	-	TRBV6-2/TRBV6-3	CASSYWGQGNNSPLHF	TGTGCCAGCAGTTACTGGGGGCAGGGGAATAATTCACCCCTCCACTTT
TRBJ1-4	TRBD1	-	TRBV12-3/TRBV12-4	CASSPTGGRREKLFF	TGTGCCAGCAGCCCTACAGGGGGGAGACGGGAAAAACTGTTTTTT
TRBJ1-2	TRBD1	-	TRBV5-1	CASSSGQGAHGYTF	TGCGCCAGCAGCTCGGGACAGGGGGCCCATGGCTACACCTTC
TRBJ1-6	-	-	TRBV12-3/TRBV12-4	CATGGSTNSPLHF	TGTGCCACCGGCGGGTCAACCAATTCACCCCTCCACTTT
TRBJ2-2	TRBD2	-	TRBV7-3	CASGEGGRSGELFF	TGTGCCAGCGGGGAGGGAGGCCGAAGTGGGGAGCTGTTTTTT
TRBJ1-1	-	once	TRBV28	CASSLPGGQGTEAFF	TGTGCCAGCAGTTTACCTGGCGGCCAGGGCACTGAAGCTTTCTTT
TRBJ2-1	-	-	TRBV15	CATETGDSYNEQFF	TGTGCCACCGAGACAGGTGACTCCTACAATGAGCAGTTCTTC
TRBJ1-2	-	-	TRBV3-1	CASSQGVMGYTF	TGTGCCAGCAGCCAAGGAGTTATGGGCTACACCTTC
TRBJ1-4	-	-	TRBV4-3	CASSQESVASVFEKLFF	TGCGCCAGCAGCCAAGAAAGCGTGGCGTCCGTTTTCGAAAAACTGTTTTTT
TRBJ1-1	TRBD1	-	TRBV4-3	CASSQEQGARRTEAFF	TGCGCCAGCAGCCAAGAACAGGGGGCAAGAAGGACTGAAGCTTTCTTT
TRBJ1-1	TRBD1	-	TRBV7-2	CASSLRQGLRSNTEAFF	TGTGCCAGCAGCCTCAGACAGGGCCTTCGATCGAACACTGAAGCTTTCTTT
TRBJ1-2	-	-	TRBV20-1	CSAGAVTNYGYTF	TGCAGTGCCGGGGCGGTGACTAACTATGGCTACACCTTC
TRBJ2-7	-	-	TRBV6-6	CASRQWQAGQYF	TGTGCCAGCAGACAATGGCAGGCGGGGCAGTACTTC
TRBJ2-3	TRBD2	-	TRBV30	CAWSVKTSGTDTQYF	TGTGCCTGGAGTGTAAAGACTAGCGGCACAGATACGCAGTATTTT
TRBJ1-2	-	-	TRBV6-5	CASSYLDGNYGYTF	TGTGCCAGCAGTTACCTTGACGGGAACTATGGCTACACCTTC
TRBJ2-7	-	-	TRBV7-2	CASSPSKGSFYEQYF	TGTGCCAGCAGCCCTAGTAAGGGCTCCTTCTACGAGCAGTACTTC
TRBJ2-5	-	-	TRBV29-1	CSVGAVPRETQYF	TGCAGCGTTGGAGCTGTCCCAAGAGAGACCCAGTACTTC
TRBJ1-5	-	few	TRBV12-3/TRBV12-4	CASSSITLSNQPQHF	TGTGCCAGCAGTTCTATTACACTGAGCAATCAGCCCCAGCATTTT
TRBJ2-2	-	-	TRBV6-1	CASSVPGGELFF	TGTGCCAGCAGTGTTCCCGGTGGGGAGCTGTTTTTT
TRBJ2-1	-	-	TRBV6-2/TRBV6-3	CASFRDAVSPNEQFF	TGTGCCAGCTTCCGGGACGCCGTCAGTCCCAATGAGCAGTTCTTC
TRBJ2-4	TRBD1	-	TRBV28	CASRGTGRGALDIQYF	TGTGCCAGCAGGGGGACAGGGAGGGGGGCCCTGGACATTCAGTACTTC
TRBJ2-7	-	-	TRBV12-3/TRBV12-4	CASSLARGYEQYF	TGTGCCAGCAGTTTGGCCAGGGGTTACGAGCAGTACTTC
TRBJ2-7	TRBD1	-	TRBV3-1	CASTRDRAPYEQYF	TGTGCCAGCACTCGGGACAGGGCTCCCTACGAGCAGTACTTC
TRBJ1-4	TRBD1	-	TRBV29-1	CSVKQGDEKLFF	TGCAGCGTTAAGCAGGGGGATGAAAAACTGTTTTTT
TRBJ2-2	-	-	TRBV7-9	CASSLVLGLTGELFF	TGTGCCAGCAGCTTAGTGCTGGGGCTCACCGGGGAGCTGTTTTTT
TRBJ2-2	-	-	TRBV13	CASSGIAGGELFF	TGTGCCAGCAGCGGAATAGCAGGCGGGGAGCTGTTTTTT